This record covers a single T cell receptor (beta chain). The assay was immunoSEQ multiplex PCR, and TCRdb's table has in-frame clones only and misses some. The repertoire holds over 300,000 clones, 86% seen once, with around 1.5% in the top ten. These data are taken from a study of blood T cell repertoires in COVID-19. The wider study: The origin of the acute and convalescent COVID-19 samples was the United States, Italy and Spain.

Germline values: CDR1 MDHEN, CDR2 SYDVKM. CDR3 length: 17 residues. V gave up 4 bases and J gave up 0 bases; unmatched junction bases: 6. The chain employs TRBV28 and TRBJ2-2; the match to TRBD2 covers 9 bases. The sample comprised peripheral blood. The clonotype was recovered from a woman aged 50 to 60 with acute or convalescent COVID-19. For the CDR3, the DNA is TGTGCCAGCAGTTCCCTTGGACTAGCGACGAACACCGGGGAGCTGTTTTTT. This gives the protein CASSSLGLATNTGELFF. Filled out from reference TRBV28 and TRBJ2-2, the complete variable domain reads DVKVTQSSRYLVKRTGEKVFLECVQDMDHENMFWYRQDPGLGLRLIYFSYDVKMKEKGDIPEGYSVSREKKERFSLILESASTNQTSMYLCASSSLGLATNTGELFFGEGSRLTVL.